The 23 T cell receptor beta chains presented below share a single source sample, sequenced in a study of T cell changes during pregnancy in multiple sclerosis. Generated by immunoSEQ multiplex PCR, the TCRdb table keeps only in-frame clones and is missing some. The table lists tens of thousands of clones, about nine tenths of them singletons. The sample here was peripheral blood, taken in the first trimester of pregnancy. The receptors come from a female donor in good health, enrolled as a control in a pregnancy study.

V and J are TRBV10-3 and TRBJ2-3; 8 bases are a match to TRBD2. The trim removed 6 bases at V and 1 base at J, leaving 3 bases unmatched. This CDR3 has 14 amino acids. Germline CDR1 is ENHRY and CDR2 is SYGVKD. Here the CDR3 reads CAISGGAGTDTQYF. The CDR3 bases are TGTGCCATCAGCGGGGGGGCGGGCACAGATACGCAGTATTTT.

This clone was recorded only once. The V call is TRBV27, the J call TRBJ2-3, with 9 positions matching TRBD2. With 8 bases clipped from V and 3 bases from J, the junction kept 6 bases outside the gene matches. CDR3 length equals 14 residues. Germline loops: CDR1 MNHEY, CDR2 SMNVEV (reference sequence). The CDR3 DNA sequence: TGTGCCAGCCGCCGAGCGGGAGGAACAGATACGCAGTATTTT. Its protein product is CASRRAGGTDTQYF.

The V and J genes are TRBV2 and TRBJ1-5; 7 positions match TRBD1. J was trimmed by 2 bases and V by 7 bases; bases with no gene match: 5. The CDR3 runs 14 residues. Germline V gives CDR1 SNHLY, CDR2 FYNNEI. CDR3 nucleotide sequence: TGTGCCAGCACTAGACAGGGCGGCAATCAGCCCCAGCATTTT. This gives the protein CASTRQGGNQPQHF.

This clone was counted a single time. The chain joins TRBV10-2 to TRBJ1-6; weak D call: TRBD1 (6 bases). This CDR3 has 20 amino acids. From germline, CDR1 is WSHSY and CDR2 SAAADI. Trimming stripped 0 bases from V and 8 bases from J, with 26 bases between. The CDR3 is CASSESPKSLAQGNYSPLHF. The CDR3 coding sequence is TGCGCCAGCAGTGAGTCTCCCAAAAGTCTGGCCCAGGGGAACTATTCACCCCTCCACTTT.

The CDR3: CACLDRVVKNTEAFF. The CDR3 DNA follows: TGTGCCTGCTTGGACAGGGTCGTCAAGAACACTGAAGCTTTCTTT. V gene TRBV6-1 combines with J gene TRBJ1-1; TRBD1 aligns across 8 bases. In germline, CDR1 is MNHNS, CDR2 SASEGT. The length of the CDR3 is 15 residues. J was trimmed by 1 base and V by 11 bases; bases with no gene match: 12.

CDR3 region: CASSIPGTGGGYTF. In DNA form, the CDR3 reads TGTGCCAGCAGCATTCCCGGGACAGGTGGTGGCTACACCTTC. The chain links TRBV28 to TRBJ1-2; 8 positions agree with TRBD1. CDR3 length equals 14 residues. Germline V gene sequence: CDR1 MDHEN, CDR2 SYDVKM. Unmatched junction bases numbered 10, after V lost 6 bases and J lost 7 bases.

The rearrangement links TRBV15 to TRBJ2-7; TRBD1 agrees at 9 bases. The CDR3 has 13 amino acids. The junction had 9 bases not matched to a gene; V was cut back by 10 bases and J by 5 bases. Germline lookup yields CDR1 LNHNV and CDR2 YYDKDF (reference sequence). CDR3 bases: TGTGCCATTCTCTGCCGGACAGGGGACGAGCAGTACTTC. Translating it yields CAILCRTGDEQYF.

The chain couples TRBV7-4 to TRBJ2-7; 14 bases align to TRBD2. Germline V gene sequence: CDR1 SGHVT, CDR2 SQSDAQ. V shed 4 bases, J shed 3 bases, and the junction held 11 bases outside the gene matches. There are 18 residues in the CDR3. The CDR3 DNA is TGTGCCAGCAGCTCGCAACTGACTAGCGGGAGGGTCGGCTACGAGCAGTACTTC. Its protein product is CASSSQLTSGRVGYEQYF.

The chain recombines TRBV5-4 with TRBJ2-3, with a weak D call TRBD2 (6 bases). The CDR3 has 13 residues. Germline CDR1 is SGHNT and CDR2 is YYREEE (reference sequence). The V end lost 5 bases, the J end lost 2 bases, and 9 bases lay between the germline ends. CDR3 sequence reads: CASRPGVTDTQYF. Here the CDR3 DNA reads TGTGCCAGCAGACCGGGGGTCACAGATACGCAGTATTTT.

The chain joins TRBV9 to TRBJ2-3; TRBD1 agrees at 7 bases. The CDR3 has 16 amino acids. CDR1 is SGDLS, CDR2 YYNGEE, per germline. With 5 bases clipped from V and 6 bases from J, the junction kept 15 bases outside the gene matches. CDR3 loop: CASSVGIDRVGDTQYF. The CDR3 nucleotides are TGTGCCAGCAGTGTCGGTATCGACAGGGTCGGCGATACGCAGTATTTT.

V usage is TRBV11-2 and J usage is TRBJ2-1; 7 bases agree with TRBD1. V lost 1 base, J lost 6 bases, and 9 bases stayed unmatched. The CDR3 has 16 residues. The germline gives CDR1 SGHAT, CDR2 FQNNGV. The CDR3 loop reads CASSLVAWDRGNEQFF. CDR3 nucleotide sequence: TGTGCCAGCAGCTTAGTTGCTTGGGACAGAGGCAATGAGCAGTTCTTC.

This chain links TRBV7-9 with TRBJ2-3, with D possibly matching TRBD1 (6 bases). The CDR3 contains 13 residues. V was pared by 5 bases and J by 9 bases, with 15 bases between. Per germline, CDR1 SEHNR and CDR2 FQNEAQ (reference sequence). The CDR3 loop reads CASSPPAGDTQYF. DNA of the CDR3: TGTGCCAGCAGCCCACCGGCAGGGGACACGCAGTATTTT.

This clone has just one count. V gene TRBV7-6 combines with J gene TRBJ2-7; D gene ambiguous. The CDR3 loop spans 16 amino acids. With 0 bases removed from V and 4 bases from J, the gap between germline ends came to 16 bases. Germline V gives CDR1 SGHVS, CDR2 FNYEAQ. Here the CDR3 reads CASSLAAADPRYEQYF. The CDR3 DNA reads as TGTGCCAGCAGCTTAGCTGCTGCCGACCCTAGGTACGAGCAGTACTTC.

The chain joins TRBV9 to TRBJ1-1, with 9 bases fitting TRBD1. Germline V gene data show CDR1 as SGDLS and CDR2 as YYNGEE. Trimming at V came to 2 bases and at J to 5 bases, leaving 7 bases not matched to a gene. CDR3 length: 15 residues. DNA for the CDR3: TGTGCCAGCAGCGTCGCGGACAGGGGTGGAACTGAAGCTTTCTTT. It encodes CASSVADRGGTEAFF.

The rearrangement uses TRBV18 and TRBJ2-7; the D gene is possibly TRBD2 (5 bases). The CDR3 totals 12 residues. Germline V CDR1 and CDR2: KGHSH, LQKENI. The V end was cut by 3 bases, the J end by 5 bases, with 8 bases between. In DNA, the CDR3 is TGTGCCAGCTCACCGTCGGGGAACGAGCAGTACTTC. This gives the protein CASSPSGNEQYF.

The chain employs TRBV5-5 and TRBJ1-3; D is undetermined. This CDR3 contains 14 residues. Trimming removed 0 bases at V and 2 bases at J, with 6 bases between. Germline V lookup: CDR1 SGHKS, CDR2 YYEKEE (reference sequence). The CDR3 DNA is TGTGCCAGCAGCTTGGCGGGAACTGGAAACACCATATATTTT. This translates into CASSLAGTGNTIYF.

The rearrangement uses TRBV27 and TRBJ1-2; 9 nucleotides match TRBD1. CDR3 length: 15 residues. Germline CDR1 and CDR2: MNHEY and SMNVEV (reference sequence). The junction had 7 bases not matched to a gene; V was cut back by 0 bases and J by 8 bases. Here the CDR3 DNA reads TGTGCCAGCAGTTTATCGGGACAGGGCTTAATCGGCTACACCTTC. It codes for CASSLSGQGLIGYTF.

A few counts support this clone. The chain couples TRBV5-4 to TRBJ1-1; TRBD1 might be the D (6 bases). CDR3 length equals 15 residues. V lost 4 bases, J lost 1 base, and 14 bases lay in between. The V gene's germline CDR1 is SGHNT and CDR2 YYREEE (reference sequence). The CDR3 here is CASSPSGTPNTEAFF. In nucleotides, the CDR3 is TGTGCCAGCAGCCCCTCCGGGACACCGAACACTGAAGCTTTCTTT.

This sequence joins TRBV19 and TRBJ1-3; no reliable D call. The CDR3 is 13 amino acids. V lost 7 bases and J 4 bases, leaving 11 bases between the germline ends. CDR1 is LNHDA, CDR2 SQIVND, per germline (reference sequence). The DNA for the CDR3 is TGTGCCAGTAAAGACAATGGCGGAAACACCATATATTTT. Protein: CASKDNGGNTIYF. Complete variable domain (other parts from reference TRBV19 and TRBJ1-3): DGGITQSPKYLFRKEGQNVTLSCEQNLNHDAMYWYRQDPGQGLRLIYYSQIVNDFQKGDIAEGYSVSREKKESFPLTVTSAQKNPTAFYLCASKDNGGNTIYFGEGSWLTVV.

J is TRBJ2-3 and V is TRBV6-4; 10 bases line up with TRBD2. Losses at the gene ends were 5 bases for V and 2 bases for J; bases not matched to a gene: 4. This CDR3 is 15 amino acids long. The V gene's germline CDR1 is MRHNA and CDR2 SNTAGT. Written as DNA, the CDR3 is TGTGCCAGCAGTTGGACTAGCGGACCCACAGATACGCAGTATTTT. It specifies CASSWTSGPTDTQYF.

This chain connects TRBV5-4 to TRBJ2-5, with 11 positions matching TRBD1. V shed 2 bases, J shed 5 bases, and the junction held 11 bases outside the gene matches. This CDR3 comprises 17 residues. Germline CDR1 is SGHNT and CDR2 is YYREEE (reference sequence). Here the CDR3 reads CASSFGQGASFWETQYF. The DNA for the CDR3 is TGTGCCAGCAGCTTCGGACAGGGGGCTAGTTTTTGGGAGACCCAGTACTTC. The full variable domain, with the rest looked up from reference TRBV5-4 and TRBJ2-5, is ETGVTQSPTHLIKTRGQQVTLRCSSQSGHNTVSWYQQALGQGPQFIFQYYREEENGRGNFPPRFSGLQFPNYSSELNVNALELDDSALYLCASSFGQGASFWETQYFGPGTRLLVL.

For the CDR3, the DNA is TGTGCCAGCAGCTTCTCGGACAGGGGCGGTGAAAAACTGTTTTTT. Its protein product is CASSFSDRGGEKLFF. The rearrangement uses TRBV7-9 and TRBJ1-4; 9 bases map to TRBD1. This CDR3 contains 15 residues. Per the germline V gene, CDR1 is SEHNR and CDR2 is FQNEAQ (reference sequence). After removal of 3 bases from V and 7 bases from J, the junction contained 6 bases not matched to a gene.

The chain has TRBV4-1 and TRBJ1-2; 9 nucleotides match TRBD1. Germline-derived CDR1 and CDR2 are MGHRA and YSYEKL. There are 15 residues in the CDR3. The V gene end was trimmed by 3 bases and the J gene end by 8 bases; junction bases not matched to a gene: 10. CDR3 bases: TGCGCCAGCAGCCAGCTTGACAGGGGGGCTTACGGCTACACCTTC. Translated: CASSQLDRGAYGYTF.